These 26 T cell receptor beta chains originate from one sample sequenced in a study of shared clonotypes between healthy human individuals (TCRdb year 2020). Library method: the immunoSEQ multiplex PCR assay. In its TCRdb copy, this immuneACCESS table keeps in-frame sequences only and misses some clones. Where compared with another copy, unresolved V genes explain less than half of these, and the others have no known cause. A total of millions of clones appear in this sample, approximately 95% of them only once. 0.85% to 1.2% of the sample comes from the top ten. CD8 naive samples were obtained by positive selection for CCR7 among CD45RO-negative cells, yielding a CD45RA+CCR7+ population from which TemRA cells were excluded. Sequencing used naive CD8+ T cells sorted from blood. The sample's cell subset or site, from its label and the paper: CD45RA+CCR7+. All receptors derive from a man younger than 35 in good health.

The rearrangement uses TRBV27 and TRBJ2-3, with D perhaps given as TRBD1 or TRBD2 (5 bases each). The CDR3 runs to 14 residues. Trimming took off 2 bases at V and 4 bases at J, with 10 bases between the two ends. Germline assignment: CDR1 MNHEY and CDR2 SMNVEV (reference sequence). The CDR3 nucleotides are TGTGCCAGCAGTTTAAACGGGGCATCAGATACGCAGTATTTT. Its protein is CASSLNGASDTQYF.

The chain couples TRBV5-6 to TRBJ2-7; D tentatively fits TRBD1 or TRBD2 (6 bases each). The length of the CDR3 is 14 residues. Germline-derived CDR1 and CDR2 are SGHDT and YYEEEE. V gave up 2 bases and J gave up 5 bases, with 14 bases separating them. CDR3 nucleotide sequence: TGTGCCAGCAGCTTAAGGGGGGCGCTTAACGAGCAGTACTTC. Protein product: CASSLRGALNEQYF.

This sequence joins TRBV10-3 and TRBJ1-2, with 8 nucleotides matching TRBD1. The trim removed 9 bases at V and 0 bases at J, leaving 6 bases unmatched. Germline CDR1 reads ENHRY; CDR2 reads SYGVKD. This CDR3 spans 14 amino acids. This CDR3 reads CAIGQGGANYGYTF. In DNA form, the CDR3 reads TGTGCCATAGGACAGGGTGGGGCTAACTATGGCTACACCTTC.

The chain is built from TRBV29-1 and TRBJ2-7, with 7 positions matching TRBD1. The CDR3 extends over 14 amino acids. CDR1 and CDR2 from the germline V gene are SQVTM and ANQGSEA. The V gene end was trimmed by 4 bases and the J gene end by 3 bases; junction bases not matched to a gene: 9. The CDR3 nucleotides read TGCAGCGTTGGAGTAAGGACAGGATACTACGAGCAGTACTTC. Translation: CSVGVRTGYYEQYF.

The chain couples TRBV15 to TRBJ2-3; 9 nucleotides agree with TRBD2. The germline V gene has CDR1 LNHNV and CDR2 YYDKDF (reference sequence). Losses at the gene ends were 1 base for V and 4 bases for J; bases not matched to a gene: 18. There are 20 residues in the CDR3. CDR3 protein: CATSRVPLAGMAVVADTQYF. CDR3 nucleotides: TGTGCCACCAGCAGAGTCCCTCTAGCGGGAATGGCGGTGGTCGCAGATACGCAGTATTTT.

The chain uses TRBV28 and TRBJ2-3; 8 positions match TRBD1. Germline V gene data show CDR1 as MDHEN and CDR2 as SYDVKM. The V segment lost 5 bases and the J segment 4 bases; nucleotides outside the gene matches: 5. The CDR3 is 14 amino acids. CDR3 sequence reads: CASSQTGGPDTQYF. The CDR3 bases are TGTGCCAGCAGTCAAACAGGGGGTCCAGATACGCAGTATTTT.

The V and J genes are TRBV28 and TRBJ1-6; D is perhaps TRBD1 (6 bases). The CDR3 totals 16 residues. CDR1 and CDR2 from the germline V gene are MDHEN and SYDVKM. Trimming stripped 6 bases from V and 5 bases from J, with 17 bases between. CDR3 sequence reads: CASSLEGGPNNSPLHF. The CDR3 DNA is TGTGCCAGCAGCCTCGAGGGGGGCCCCAATAATTCACCCCTCCACTTT.

This chain uses TRBV5-1 with TRBJ2-7, with D unresolved. Germline CDR1 is SGHRS and CDR2 is YFSETQ. The CDR3 extends over 15 amino acids. Trimming pared 0 bases from V and 3 bases from J, leaving 13 bases between. CDR3 nucleotides: TGCGCCAGCAGCTTGGGTATGGACCCTTTCTACGAGCAGTACTTC. Protein product: CASSLGMDPFYEQYF.

This sequence joins TRBV7-8 and TRBJ2-7; 8 bases map to TRBD1. CDR3 length equals 13 residues. Germline CDR1 and CDR2: SGHVS and FQNEAQ. The V and J ends lost 5 bases and 6 bases, in that order; junction bases with no gene match: 6. The DNA for the CDR3 is TGTGCCAGCAGCACCGACAGGGGACTCGAGCAGTACTTC. It codes for CASSTDRGLEQYF.

This clone was recorded only once. The same CDR3 also results from other DNA sequences found in this sample. The chain combines TRBV19 with TRBJ1-5; D gene uncertain. This CDR3 region has 12 residues. CDR1 LNHDA and CDR2 SQIVND come from the germline V gene (reference sequence). V was clipped by 7 bases and J by 7 bases, with 11 bases between them. The DNA for the CDR3 is TGTGCCAGTACCCCGGGCGGGCAGCCCCAGCATTTT. Translation: CASTPGGQPQHF.

The gene calls are TRBV5-6 and TRBJ2-1; the D is unclear. The germline V gene encodes CDR1 SGHDT and CDR2 YYEEEE. The CDR3 has 13 amino acids. V lost 2 bases to trimming and J lost 6 bases, with 9 bases between them. In DNA form, the CDR3 reads TGTGCCAGCAGCTTTACTATTCGCAATGAGCAGTTCTTC. Amino acids: CASSFTIRNEQFF.

The chain combines TRBV13 with TRBJ2-3; 10 nucleotides match TRBD1. V was pared by 5 bases and J by 2 bases, with 7 bases of the junction left unmatched. CDR3 length: 16 amino acids. Per germline, CDR1 PRHDT and CDR2 FYEKMQ (reference sequence). The CDR3 here is CASSVRGQGNTDTQYF. CDR3 nucleotides: TGTGCCAGCAGCGTAAGGGGACAGGGGAACACAGATACGCAGTATTTT. Full variable domain (missing parts from reference TRBV13 and TRBJ2-3): AAGVIQSPRHLIKEKRETATLKCYPIPRHDTVYWYQQGPGQDPQFLISFYEKMQSDKGSIPDRFSAQQFSDYHSELNMSSLELGDSALYFCASSVRGQGNTDTQYFGPGTRLTVL.

The V and J genes are TRBV6-5 and TRBJ1-5; the D is unclear. Germline V lookup: CDR1 MNHEY, CDR2 SVGAGI. The V and J ends lost 5 bases and 4 bases respectively, with 15 bases between them. The CDR3 is 15 residues long. The CDR3 bases are TGTGCCAGCAGTAGCCGGGCTGCGAAAAATCAGCCCCAGCATTTT. Translation gives CASSSRAAKNQPQHF.

The chain recombines TRBV30 with TRBJ2-3; either TRBD1 or TRBD2 may fit D (5 bases each). CDR3 length equals 13 residues. Germline CDR1 is GTSNPN and CDR2 is SVGIG (reference sequence). Trimming cost V 3 bases and J 6 bases, with 13 bases left between them. CDR3: CAWSSDWGDTQYF. As DNA, the CDR3 is TGTGCCTGGAGCTCAGATTGGGGGGATACGCAGTATTTT. Combining the CDR3 with reference TRBV30 and TRBJ2-3 gives the whole variable domain SQTIHQWPATLVQPVGSPLSLECTVEGTSNPNLYWYRQAAGRGLQLLFYSVGIGQISSEVPQNLSASRPQDRQFILSSKKLLLSDSGFYLCAWSSDWGDTQYFGPGTRLTVL.

Points on this clone: Other DNA sequences in the same sample also yield this CDR3. The chain uses TRBV29-1 and TRBJ2-2, with D hard to call. CDR1 and CDR2 from the germline V gene are SQVTM and ANQGSEA. The CDR3 has 13 residues. V was clipped by 2 bases and J by 2 bases, with 6 bases between them. The CDR3: CSVESPNTGELFF. Here the CDR3 DNA reads TGCAGCGTTGAATCCCCCAACACCGGGGAGCTGTTTTTT.

The chain carries TRBV28 and TRBJ2-1, with D tentatively TRBD1 (5 bases). V was clipped by 6 bases and J by 3 bases, with 15 bases between them. Germline-derived CDR1 and CDR2 are MDHEN and SYDVKM. The CDR3 is made up of 15 amino acids. CDR3 in DNA: TGTGCCAGCAGCCCACGGCCCGACAGCTACAATGAGCAGTTCTTC. It specifies CASSPRPDSYNEQFF. Looking up the rest from reference TRBV28 and TRBJ2-1 gives the full variable domain: DVKVTQSSRYLVKRTGEKVFLECVQDMDHENMFWYRQDPGLGLRLIYFSYDVKMKEKGDIPEGYSVSREKKERFSLILESASTNQTSMYLCASSPRPDSYNEQFFGPGTRLTVL.

The V call is TRBV4-1, the J call TRBJ1-1; 8 positions agree with TRBD1. Germline trimming cut 2 bases from V and 1 base from J; bases unmatched to any gene: 6. The V gene's germline CDR1 is MGHRA and CDR2 YSYEKL. The CDR3 spans 16 residues. CDR3 nucleotide sequence: TGCGCCAGCAGCCAATCGACAGGGGAACCGAACACTGAAGCTTTCTTT. Translating gives CASSQSTGEPNTEAFF.

On this clone itself: The sample holds other DNA sequences that translate to the same CDR3. J is TRBJ2-1 and V is TRBV11-2; D is uncertain. The CDR3 spans 15 residues. Germline-derived CDR1 and CDR2 are SGHAT and FQNNGV. V was cut by 0 bases and J by 2 bases, with 8 bases left in between. The CDR3 DNA follows: TGTGCCAGCAGCTTAGAAATCGGCACCTACAATGAGCAGTTCTTC. Protein sequence: CASSLEIGTYNEQFF.

As concerns this clone: Other DNA sequences from this sample encode an identical CDR3 as well. The CDR3 region has the DNA TGTGCCAGCAGTTTTGGACTAGCGGGAGCTGAGCAGTTCTTC. Protein product: CASSFGLAGAEQFF. The rearrangement uses TRBV27 and TRBJ2-1, with TRBD2 identical over 13 bases. The CDR3 contains 14 residues. V was pared by 3 bases and J by 9 bases, with 2 bases of the junction left unmatched. Germline V CDR1 and CDR2: MNHEY, SMNVEV (reference sequence).

The rearrangement uses TRBV7-2 and TRBJ2-7; unclear D gene. The V gene lost 5 bases and the J gene lost 5 bases, with 28 bases spanning the gap. This CDR3 region has 18 residues. Germline-derived CDR1 and CDR2 are SGHTA and FQGNSA. Written as DNA, the CDR3 is TGTGCCAGCAGCATCCGTCCCCTGGTAGGCGAAGGTGTAAACGAGCAGTACTTC. Its protein is CASSIRPLVGEGVNEQYF.

Remarks on this clone: Other nucleotide sequences in the sample specify the same CDR3. V usage is TRBV7-8 and J usage is TRBJ2-7; D remains unclear. The V gene's germline CDR1 is SGHVS and CDR2 FQNEAQ. Trimming shortened V by 4 bases and J by 5 bases, and 9 bases separated the two germline ends. The CDR3 sequence is 12 residues long. CDR3 amino acids: CASSSPGDEQYF. CDR3 bases: TGTGCCAGCAGCTCCCCTGGAGACGAGCAGTACTTC.

The chain combines TRBV7-2 with TRBJ1-5; D remains unclear. Germline V gene sequence: CDR1 SGHTA, CDR2 FQGNSA. CDR3 length equals 18 residues. Trimming took off 0 bases at V and 1 base at J, with 16 bases between the two ends. For the CDR3, the DNA is TGTGCCAGCAGCTTAGCCTTCCTTGCAGACTGGAGCAATCAGCCCCAGCATTTT. This gives the protein CASSLAFLADWSNQPQHF.

This chain uses TRBV7-9 with TRBJ1-1, with 8 bases that match TRBD1. After removal of 1 base from V and 4 bases from J, the junction contained 8 bases not matched to a gene. The CDR3 totals 16 residues. Germline assignment: CDR1 SEHNR and CDR2 FQNEAQ (reference sequence). The CDR3 reads CASSLGAGGASTEAFF. Here the CDR3 DNA reads TGTGCCAGCAGCTTAGGGGCAGGGGGCGCGTCCACTGAAGCTTTCTTT.

The chain couples TRBV27 to TRBJ2-1, with D hard to call. Germline loops: CDR1 MNHEY, CDR2 SMNVEV (reference sequence). The CDR3 has 12 residues. Trimming cost V 11 bases and J 8 bases, with 16 bases left between them. CDR3 amino acids: CASGPRFHEQFF. The DNA of the CDR3 is TGTGCCTCCGGCCCGCGGTTCCATGAGCAGTTCTTC.

CDR3 in DNA: TGTGCCAGCAGTCCGCTAGCGGGAGGGGAAGAGACCCAGTACTTC. Translation: CASSPLAGGEETQYF. This chain connects TRBV27 to TRBJ2-5, with 12 bases aligning to TRBD2. CDR3 size: 15 residues. The germline V gene encodes CDR1 MNHEY and CDR2 SMNVEV (reference sequence). V shed 5 bases and J 3 bases; nucleotides not matched to a gene: 4.

This rearrangement joins TRBV7-9 to TRBJ2-7; TRBD2 might be the D (6 bases). The CDR3 sequence is 17 residues long. Germline loops: CDR1 SEHNR, CDR2 FQNEAQ (reference sequence). Trimming stripped 5 bases from V and 1 base from J, with 21 bases between. CDR3 sequence: CASSIGSEGRESYEQYF. The CDR3 nucleotides are TGTGCCAGCAGCATCGGATCGGAGGGCCGAGAATCCTACGAGCAGTACTTC.